Listed here are 5 T cell receptor beta chains from one sample, sequenced in a study of cytomegalovirus exposure and HLA in healthy donors. This table comes from immunoSEQ multiplex PCR, and its TCRdb copy is limited to in-frame clones, with some not included. The sample lists 140,000 to 150,000 clones, about nine tenths occurring once. The sequenced sample was PBMCs. All receptors derive from a man aged 18 to 35 in good health and CMV-seropositive.

The chain links TRBV30 to TRBJ2-7, with D perhaps matching TRBD1 (5 bases). Germline CDR1 GTSNPN, CDR2 SVGIG (reference sequence). The CDR3 extends over 13 amino acids. V lost 4 bases, J lost 0 bases, and 10 bases lay in between. The DNA of the CDR3 is TGTGCCTGGAATACAGGAGACTCCTACGAGCAGTACTTC. This codes for CAWNTGDSYEQYF.

The chain carries TRBV21-1 and TRBJ1-5. TRBV21-1 is a pseudogene locus. The CDR3 is 14 amino acids. The CDR3 reads CASYWREWSQPQHF. The CDR3 region has the DNA TGTGCCAGCTATTGGAGGGAATGGAGCCAGCCCCAGCATTTT.

V gene TRBV7-2 combines with J gene TRBJ2-7; D is perhaps TRBD1 (5 bases). Trimming stripped 9 bases from V and 0 bases from J, with 12 bases between. This CDR3 has 13 residues. The germline V gene encodes CDR1 SGHTA and CDR2 FQGNSA. CDR3 nucleotide sequence: TGTGCCAGTCGACAGAAGTCCTCCTACGAGCAGTACTTC. This encodes CASRQKSSYEQYF.

The V and J genes are TRBV28 and TRBJ1-2; 7 nucleotides match TRBD1. The CDR3 extends over 14 amino acids. Losses at the gene ends were 2 bases for V and 5 bases for J; bases not matched to a gene: 5. Per germline, CDR1 MDHEN and CDR2 SYDVKM. Written as DNA, the CDR3 is TGTGCCAGCAGTTTACAGGGGGTACTTTATGGCTACACCTTC. This translates into CASSLQGVLYGYTF.

The chain links TRBV28 to TRBJ1-5; possible D gene TRBD1, 5 bases. The V end was cut by 7 bases, the J end by 7 bases, with 14 bases between. The CDR3 loop spans 13 amino acids. Germline CDR1 is MDHEN and CDR2 is SYDVKM. In DNA, the CDR3 is TGTGCCAGCACGGGGGGATCGGGGCAGCCCCAGCATTTT. Translated, it gives CASTGGSGQPQHF.